These T cell receptor beta chains were read from a single sample in a study of shared clonotypes between healthy human individuals. The protocol was immunoSEQ multiplex PCR, while the TCRdb copy is restricted to in-frame clones and leaves out a portion. Here the sample spans some 1.5 million clones, 95% to 99% being singletons. What was sequenced was naive CD4+ T cells sorted from blood. The receptor set was obtained from a young man in good health. CDR3s include the opening cysteine and the closing phenylalanine or tryptophan. A D gene is named only where the DNA matches it firmly. Clone size is given for some rows only: seen once, a few or many times, or a class if the clone is expanded.

d_call clone_size j_call v_call cdr3_nt cdr3_aa
TRBD1 NA TRBJ1-2 TRBV10-3 TGTGCCGTAGATCCGGGACAGGGAATTAATCGGGATGGCTACACCTTC CAVDPGQGINRDGYTF
NA NA TRBJ1-3 TRBV10-1 TGCGCCAGCGGTCCCCGCTCTGGAAACACCATATATTTT CASGPRSGNTIYF
NA NA TRBJ1-2 TRBV28 TGTGCCAGCAGTGTGGTCGGGGGTAGACATGGCTATGGCTACACCTTC CASSVVGGRHGYGYTF
TRBD2 once TRBJ2-3 TRBV9 TGTGCCAGCAGCCGGCAGGGTCGGGAGGGCACAGATACGCAGTATTTT CASSRQGREGTDTQYF
NA NA TRBJ2-7 TRBV25-1 TGTGCCAGTAGAGACATAAGCTCCTACGAGCAGTACTTC CASRDISSYEQYF
TRBD1 NA TRBJ1-2 TRBV5-4 TGTGCCAGCAGCTACGGGGACAGGGAGGCCTATGGCTACACCTTC CASSYGDREAYGYTF
NA NA TRBJ1-1 TRBV29-1 TGCAGCGTTGCAGGGTTGGACACTGAAGCTTTCTTT CSVAGLDTEAFF
NA NA TRBJ2-1 TRBV5-4 TGTGCCAGCAGCTTAGGAGGGGACAGCTCCTACAATGAGCAGTTCTTC CASSLGGDSSYNEQFF
NA NA TRBJ2-7 TRBV7-2 TGTGCCAGCAGCTTTTATGGTCGGTCTGTAAGTCGTAACGAGCAGTACTTC CASSFYGRSVSRNEQYF
NA NA TRBJ2-1 TRBV5-1 TGCGCCAGCAGTCGGGCCGAAGAACGTCTGAGGAATGAGCAGTTCTTC CASSRAEERLRNEQFF